Detailed here is one T cell receptor beta chain. Its antigen is currently unknown. The read ends 3 residues before the CDR3 terminus; that terminus is restored from the germline J gene. The record originates from a study of T cells in women clearing cervical HPV infection. At the level of the study: Women with histologically confirmed HPV16-related CIN3 or worse, 2 with invasive cancer, served as cases. Control women cleared a single incident HPV16 infection within 12 months.

Cervical HPV DNA detected by MY09/MY11 PCR, typed by dot-blot. The germline V gene encodes CDR1 LNHDA and CDR2 SQIVND (reference sequence). Trimming left V 4 bases short and J 7 bases short, with 10 bases between. CDR3 length: 13 amino acids. Measured with immunoSEQ multiplex PCR; TCRdb has only the in-frame clones, and not every one. This listing includes fewer than 35,000 clones. Study results and caveats: CIN3+ cases had significantly higher TCR repertoire richness than controls, but evenness did not differ.

The TCR originated in a woman between 18 and 70 years old with a cervical HPV16 infection that either progressed to CIN3+ or cleared (not recorded which). Sequencing input: blood buffy coat. The V gene is TRBV19, the J gene TRBJ1-4; D might be TRBD1 (6 bases). CDR3 DNA, as far as it was read: TGTGCCAGTAGTAGCAGGGGCGTTGAAAAA. Translating it yields CASSSRGVEK. The entire CDR3 protein reads CASSSRGVEKLFF.